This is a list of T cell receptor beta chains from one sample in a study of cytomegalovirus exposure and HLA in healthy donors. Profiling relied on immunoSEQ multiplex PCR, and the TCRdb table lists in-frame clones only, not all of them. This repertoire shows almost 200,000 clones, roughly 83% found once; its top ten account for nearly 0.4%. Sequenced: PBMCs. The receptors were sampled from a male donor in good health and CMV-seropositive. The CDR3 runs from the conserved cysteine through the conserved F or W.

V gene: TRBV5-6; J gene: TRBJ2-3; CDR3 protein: CASSRVTDTQYF
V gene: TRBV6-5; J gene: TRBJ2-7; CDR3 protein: CASSRSSYEQYF
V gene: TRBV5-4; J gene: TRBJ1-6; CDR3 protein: CASSFSGGERPLHF
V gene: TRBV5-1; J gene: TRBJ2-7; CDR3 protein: CASSYQGYEQYF
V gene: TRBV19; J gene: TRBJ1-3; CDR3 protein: CASSNTRITSSGNTIYF
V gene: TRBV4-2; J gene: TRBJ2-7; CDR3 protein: CASSQLTAGSGEQYF
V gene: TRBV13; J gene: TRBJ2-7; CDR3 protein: CASSSFRTGGTYEQYF
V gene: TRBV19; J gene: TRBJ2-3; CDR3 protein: CASTATTGGVSTDTQYF
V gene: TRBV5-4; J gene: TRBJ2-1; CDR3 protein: CASSLKTGSYNEQFF
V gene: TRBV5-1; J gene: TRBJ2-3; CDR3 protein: CASSLTGNTDTQYF
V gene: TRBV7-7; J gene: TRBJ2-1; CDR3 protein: CASSLGDREYNEQFF
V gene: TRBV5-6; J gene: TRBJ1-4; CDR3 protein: CASSYFSGTGHYEKLFF
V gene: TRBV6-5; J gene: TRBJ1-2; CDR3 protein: CASSYRDRGNYGYTF
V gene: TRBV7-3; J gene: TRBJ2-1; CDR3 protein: CASSLGTSVYNEQFF